The 32 T cell receptor beta chains below were found in one sample sequenced in a study of blood T cell repertoires in COVID-19. Sequenced by immunoSEQ multiplex PCR; TCRdb stores in-frame clones only, minus some. The data contain some 370,000 clones, 90% of them singletons. The material sequenced was peripheral blood. The source of these receptors is a man between 18 and 29 years old with active or convalescent COVID-19.

The chain is built from TRBV5-4 and TRBJ2-3; the match to TRBD2 covers 7 bases. The CDR3 loop spans 15 amino acids. Germline V gives CDR1 SGHNT, CDR2 YYREEE (reference sequence). The trim removed 4 bases at V and 6 bases at J, leaving 11 bases unmatched. The CDR3 sequence: CASSRPLGGEDTQYF. CDR3 nucleotides: TGTGCCAGCAGCCGCCCGTTGGGGGGGGAGGATACGCAGTATTTT.

This clone was recorded only once. This chain links TRBV19 with TRBJ2-1; 7 nucleotides agree with TRBD2. V shed 2 bases, J shed 4 bases, and the junction held 2 bases outside the gene matches. CDR3 size: 14 residues. CDR1 is LNHDA and CDR2 is SQIVND in the germline V gene (reference sequence). CDR3 loop: CASSILGGYNEQFF. CDR3 nucleotide sequence: TGTGCCAGTAGTATACTCGGGGGGTACAATGAGCAGTTCTTC.

This rearrangement joins TRBV12-3 or TRBV12-4 to TRBJ1-1; D ambiguous. V was shortened by 3 bases and J by 10 bases, with 15 bases between the two germline ends. This CDR3 has 13 amino acids. Here the CDR3 DNA reads TGTGCCAGCAGTTTCGCCAGAACGGGTCGAGCTTTCTTT. Amino acids: CASSFARTGRAFF.

A single count supports this clone. V usage is TRBV6-2 or TRBV6-3 and J usage is TRBJ1-5, with D possibly matching TRBD1 (6 bases). Germline V gene lookup returns CDR1 MNHEY and CDR2 SVGEGT. V was cut by 2 bases and J by 3 bases, with 17 bases left in between. The CDR3 consists of 17 residues. In nucleotides, the CDR3 is TGTGCCAGCAGTTACGCCGTAGAGGGGGTCGTCAATCAGCCCCAGCATTTT. Translated: CASSYAVEGVVNQPQHF.

This sequence joins TRBV9 and TRBJ2-6, with TRBD2 identical over 10 bases. The germline V gene has CDR1 SGDLS and CDR2 YYNGEE. V was pared by 0 bases and J by 2 bases, with 5 bases of the junction left unmatched. The CDR3 runs to 18 residues. CDR3 region: CASSVAWLAGAGANVLTF. The CDR3 DNA reads TGTGCCAGCAGCGTAGCTTGGCTAGCGGGAGCTGGGGCCAACGTCCTGACTTTC.

The chain carries TRBV28 and TRBJ2-4; possible D gene TRBD2, 6 bases. CDR3 size: 12 residues. Deletions cut 9 bases from V and 11 bases from J, with 17 bases between. Germline V CDR1 and CDR2: MDHEN, SYDVKM. The CDR3 DNA follows: TGTGCCAGTAGGGACTCCAGGGAGTTTCAGTACTTC. This sequence encodes CASRDSREFQYF. The variable domain in full, completed from reference TRBV28 and TRBJ2-4, reads DVKVTQSSRYLVKRTGEKVFLECVQDMDHENMFWYRQDPGLGLRLIYFSYDVKMKEKGDIPEGYSVSREKKERFSLILESASTNQTSMYLCASRDSREFQYFGAGTRLSVL.

The sample holds one count of this clone. The chain recombines TRBV6-6 with TRBJ1-5; D may be TRBD1 (5 bases). Germline V gene lookup returns CDR1 MNHNY and CDR2 SVGAGI (reference sequence). V gave up 2 bases and J gave up 7 bases, with 9 bases separating them. This CDR3 comprises 13 residues. CDR3 DNA: TGTGCCAGCAGTTACATTCAGGGACAGCCCCAGCATTTT. Protein sequence: CASSYIQGQPQHF.

The chain couples TRBV19 to TRBJ1-5; D may be TRBD1 (5 bases). CDR1 and CDR2 (germline): LNHDA, SQIVND (reference sequence). CDR3 length: 17 residues. The V end was cut by 8 bases, the J end by 4 bases, with 24 bases between. CDR3 DNA: TGTGCCAGTCGAACCGGAAGGGCTGGGCAGGGAAATCAGCCCCAGCATTTT. It encodes CASRTGRAGQGNQPQHF.

This rearrangement joins TRBV10-3 to TRBJ2-7; TRBD1 matches 9 bases. Germline V gene data show CDR1 as ENHRY and CDR2 as SYGVKD. J was trimmed by 2 bases and V by 0 bases; bases with no gene match: 2. The CDR3 totals 15 residues. CDR3 loop: CAISESGQGAYEQYF. Written as DNA, the CDR3 is TGTGCCATCAGTGAGTCGGGACAGGGTGCCTACGAGCAGTACTTC.

Here the CDR3 reads CASSLGVGGGADTQYF. In DNA, the CDR3 is TGTGCCAGCAGTTTAGGTGTAGGAGGGGGGGCAGATACGCAGTATTTT. The chain joins TRBV27 to TRBJ2-3, with a possible D match to TRBD2 (7 bases). CDR1 and CDR2 (germline): MNHEY, SMNVEV (reference sequence). The CDR3 is made up of 16 amino acids. V was shortened by 2 bases and J by 4 bases, with 16 bases between the two germline ends.

The V gene is TRBV27, the J gene TRBJ2-7; maybe TRBD1 (6 bases). Germline CDR1 and CDR2: MNHEY and SMNVEV (reference sequence). The CDR3 length is 13 residues. Trimming left V 3 bases short and J 7 bases short, with 13 bases between. CDR3 sequence: CASSFTGQGEQYF. The DNA for the CDR3 is TGTGCCAGCAGTTTTACAGGGCAGGGGGAGCAGTACTTC.

This sequence joins TRBV11-1 and TRBJ1-2; the match to TRBD1 covers 9 bases. The CDR3 is made up of 15 amino acids. Germline loops: CDR1 SGHAT, CDR2 FQDESV (reference sequence). V gave up 4 bases and J gave up 2 bases; unmatched junction bases: 5. The CDR3 region has the DNA TGTGCCAGCAGCTCCCCCGGGACAGGGAACTATGGCTACACCTTC. This encodes CASSSPGTGNYGYTF.

The chain recombines TRBV7-9 with TRBJ2-7; TRBD1 aligns across 7 bases. Germline V gene lookup returns CDR1 SEHNR and CDR2 FQNEAQ (reference sequence). J was trimmed by 4 bases and V by 1 base; bases with no gene match: 10. This CDR3 has 16 residues. The CDR3 nucleotides read TGTGCCAGCAGCTTAGGGGTGGGACAGCTCTTTTACGAGCAGTACTTC. Its translation: CASSLGVGQLFYEQYF.

This clone has a single count. The rearrangement uses TRBV28 and TRBJ1-2, with unresolved D. The V gene lost 2 bases and the J gene lost 1 base, with 5 bases spanning the gap. The CDR3 is 13 amino acids. From germline, CDR1 is MDHEN and CDR2 SYDVKM. Written as DNA, the CDR3 is TGTGCCAGCAGTTTACCCCATAACTATGGCTACACCTTC. Its translation is CASSLPHNYGYTF.

This sequence joins TRBV5-1 and TRBJ2-4; D may be TRBD2 (6 bases). Germline loops: CDR1 SGHRS, CDR2 YFSETQ. CDR3 size: 16 residues. V gave up 0 bases and J gave up 7 bases, with 17 bases separating them. The CDR3: CASSLAGDFEGNIQYF. In DNA, the CDR3 is TGCGCCAGCAGCTTGGCGGGAGACTTCGAGGGGAACATTCAGTACTTC.

This sequence joins TRBV7-2 and TRBJ1-2, with 7 bases that match TRBD1. CDR3 length: 16 residues. CDR1 and CDR2 (germline): SGHTA, FQGNSA. V lost 5 bases to trimming and J lost 4 bases; unmatched junction nucleotides: 13. DNA for the CDR3: TGTGCCAGCAGCCCACGGACAGGCCTATCCTCCTATGGCTACACCTTC. Translated: CASSPRTGLSSYGYTF.

V gene TRBV18 combines with J gene TRBJ2-7; 11 positions agree with TRBD1. Trimming took 5 bases from V and 6 from J; bases not matched to a gene: 6. Germline-derived CDR1 and CDR2 are KGHSH and LQKENI. The CDR3 has 14 residues. Written as DNA, the CDR3 is TGTGCCAGCTCATCCGGGACAGGGGGGGTCGAGCAGTACTTC. This encodes CASSSGTGGVEQYF.

The V gene is TRBV24-1, the J gene TRBJ2-3; maybe TRBD1 (6 bases). This CDR3 is built from 14 residues. Trimming removed 9 bases from V and 6 bases from J, with 18 bases in between. Germline V gene sequence: CDR1 KGHDR, CDR2 SFDVKD. The CDR3 region has the DNA TGTGCCACCGCAGGGACATCAGAGGGGGATACGCAGTATTTT. This codes for CATAGTSEGDTQYF.

For the CDR3, the DNA is TGTGCCACCTCAACAGGGGGGGAGACCCAGTACTTC. Protein product: CATSTGGETQYF. This rearrangement joins TRBV6-5 to TRBJ2-5; TRBD1 agrees at 8 bases. Germline lookup yields CDR1 MNHEY and CDR2 SVGAGI. The CDR3 runs to 12 residues. The ends lost 10 bases at V and 5 bases at J; junction bases unmatched: 6.

This clone was seen only once. A read error may account for a junction end that differs from germline. The chain employs TRBV9 and TRBJ2-3; 7 bases align to TRBD2. The CDR3 is 18 residues long. Per the germline V gene, CDR1 is SGDLS and CDR2 is YYNGEE. Here the CDR3 reads CATSPASGSLISTDTQYF. The CDR3 DNA reads as TGTGCCACCAGCCCTGCTAGCGGTTCCCTAATCTCCACAGATACGCAGTATTTT.

The CDR3 here is CASSPVSHVLTGELFF. DNA for the CDR3: TGTGCCAGCAGCCCCGTTTCTCACGTACTAACCGGGGAGCTGTTTTTT. The V and J genes are TRBV3-1 (or the pseudogene TRBV3-2) and TRBJ2-2, with D hard to call. This CDR3 spans 16 amino acids. The V gene lost 4 bases and the J gene lost 5 bases, with 17 bases spanning the gap. CDR1 is LGHDT, CDR2 YNNKEL, per germline (reference sequence).

This clone has just one count. This chain uses TRBV11-1 with TRBJ2-7; D not resolved. V lost 1 base, J lost 4 bases, and 8 bases lay in between. The CDR3 is 13 amino acids. CDR1 is SGHAT and CDR2 is FQDESV in the germline V gene (reference sequence). CDR3 sequence: CASSLVGLYEQYF. DNA of the CDR3: TGTGCCAGCAGCTTAGTTGGGCTGTACGAGCAGTACTTC.

V is TRBV12-3 or TRBV12-4 and J is TRBJ1-1; 7 nucleotides agree with TRBD1. Trimming cost V 4 bases and J 6 bases; bases outside gene matches: 2. This CDR3 has 12 residues. The CDR3 reads CASSYTGAEAFF. The DNA for the CDR3 is TGTGCCAGCAGTTACACAGGGGCTGAAGCTTTCTTT.

The rearrangement links TRBV9 to TRBJ2-1; TRBD2 agrees at 8 bases. Germline CDR1 is SGDLS and CDR2 is YYNGEE. V was pared by 2 bases and J by 7 bases, with 11 bases of the junction left unmatched. The CDR3 extends over 16 amino acids. DNA for the CDR3: TGTGCCAGCAGCGTGGGGAATAGCGGGGCTAGGAATGAGCAGTTCTTC. Residues: CASSVGNSGARNEQFF.

V gene TRBV14 combines with J gene TRBJ2-3, with D possibly TRBD1 on 6 matching bases. This CDR3 is 13 amino acids long. Trimming pared 1 base from V and 9 bases from J, leaving 11 bases between. CDR1 is SGHDN, CDR2 FVKESK, per germline. The DNA of the CDR3 is TGTGCCAGCAGCCAAGGCACAGGGACGACGCAGTATTTT. It encodes CASSQGTGTTQYF.

The chain combines TRBV27 with TRBJ1-1; TRBD1 is a possible D gene (6 bases). This CDR3 has 13 amino acids. The V end was cut by 6 bases, the J end by 7 bases, with 15 bases between. Germline V CDR1 and CDR2: MNHEY, SMNVEV (reference sequence). Written as DNA, the CDR3 is TGTGCCAGCAGCCAAGACCGGGACATTGAAGCTTTCTTT. As protein: CASSQDRDIEAFF.

V gene TRBV5-4 combines with J gene TRBJ1-1; 8 bases map to TRBD1. V trimming: 2 bases; J trimming: 8 bases; junction bases outside the gene matches: 2. Germline CDR1 SGHNT, CDR2 YYREEE (reference sequence). The CDR3 is 12 residues long. This chain's CDR3 is CASSFGTGEAFF. The CDR3 DNA sequence: TGTGCCAGCAGCTTCGGGACAGGCGAAGCTTTCTTT.

The V and J genes are TRBV18 and TRBJ2-7; the match to TRBD1 covers 9 bases. V dropped 3 bases and J dropped 0; count of bases not matched to a gene: 3. CDR3 length: 15 amino acids. Germline-derived CDR1 and CDR2 are KGHSH and LQKENI. CDR3 residues: CASSPGQGHSYEQYF. CDR3 DNA: TGTGCCAGCTCACCCGGACAGGGGCACTCCTACGAGCAGTACTTC.

The CDR3 DNA reads as TGCGCCAGCAGCGTGACTGGTAACTATGGCTACACCTTC. It is translated as CASSVTGNYGYTF. The J gene is TRBJ1-2, the V gene TRBV5-1, with no clear D. Germline V lookup: CDR1 SGHRS, CDR2 YFSETQ. The CDR3 is made up of 13 amino acids. Trimming removed 4 bases from V and 1 base from J, with 8 bases in between.

In this sample, this clone turned up once. V usage is TRBV5-1 and J usage is TRBJ1-2, with a weak D call TRBD1 (5 bases). This CDR3 region has 16 residues. Trimming stripped 0 bases from V and 0 bases from J, with 12 bases between. Germline loops: CDR1 SGHRS, CDR2 YFSETQ. The DNA of the CDR3 is TGCGCCAGCAGCTTGGAGCCAGGGATCGCTAACTATGGCTACACCTTC. Amino acid sequence: CASSLEPGIANYGYTF.

The chain links TRBV6-5 to TRBJ1-2; possible D gene TRBD1, 6 bases. The V gene lost 2 bases and the J gene lost 8 bases, with 12 bases spanning the gap. The CDR3 contains 13 residues. Germline-derived CDR1 and CDR2 are MNHEY and SVGAGI. This CDR3 is CASSYENRVGYTF. Here the CDR3 DNA reads TGTGCCAGCAGTTACGAGAACAGGGTGGGCTACACCTTC.

V and J are TRBV4-2 and TRBJ2-4; D uncertain. Trimming stripped 4 bases from V and 6 bases from J, with 7 bases between. Germline assignment: CDR1 LGHNA and CDR2 YNFKEQ. The CDR3 runs to 12 residues. The chain's CDR3 is CASSPGGNIQYF. CDR3 DNA sequence: TGTGCCAGCAGCCCTGGCGGAAACATTCAGTACTTC.